This TCR beta chain was sequenced during a study of technical replicates of blood from several donors (dated by TCRdb to 2017 to 2019). The V end gives up 0 bases and the J end 6 bases, leaving 1 base in the junction not matched to a gene. The CDR3 measures 15 amino acids from cysteine to phenylalanine. CDR3 DNA only is kept here, 45 bases in frame from base 1. The germline V gene specifies SGHRS as CDR1 and YFSETQ as CDR2. This clone occurred once. No antigen is known for it. No base-level quality is on record; no much larger clone is a single base apart. Libraries were built with the immunoSEQ multiplex PCR assay. TCRdb retrieved this table from immuneACCESS and kept in-frame rearrangements only. Not all clones are present; in checked studies, unresolved V genes account for under half, and no reason is known for the remainder. Present in this sample are roughly 100,000 clones, about 96% of which were seen just once. The top ten hold 0.3% to 0.45% of the sample.

The chain uses TRBV5-1 and TRBJ2-2, with 11 junctional bases fitting TRBD2. This receptor was taken from a human donor in good health. The sample was T cells isolated from PBMCs. The DNA sequence follows: TGCGCCAGCAGCTTGGGGGGACTAGCGGCCGGGGAGCTGTTTTTT. This sequence encodes CASSLGGLAAGELFF.